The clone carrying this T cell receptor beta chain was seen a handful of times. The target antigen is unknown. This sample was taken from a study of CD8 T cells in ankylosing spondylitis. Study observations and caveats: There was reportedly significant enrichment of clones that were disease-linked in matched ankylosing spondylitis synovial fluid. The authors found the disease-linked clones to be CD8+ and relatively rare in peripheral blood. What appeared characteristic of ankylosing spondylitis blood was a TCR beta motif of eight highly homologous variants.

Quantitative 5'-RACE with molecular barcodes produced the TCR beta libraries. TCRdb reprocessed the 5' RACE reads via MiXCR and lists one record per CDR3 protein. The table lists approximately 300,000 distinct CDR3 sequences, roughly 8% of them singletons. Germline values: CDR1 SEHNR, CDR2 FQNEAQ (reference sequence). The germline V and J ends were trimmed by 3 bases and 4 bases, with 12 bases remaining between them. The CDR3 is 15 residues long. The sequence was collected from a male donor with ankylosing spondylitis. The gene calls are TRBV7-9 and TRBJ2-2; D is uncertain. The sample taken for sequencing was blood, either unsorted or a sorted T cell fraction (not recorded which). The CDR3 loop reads CASSFKSLGTGELFF. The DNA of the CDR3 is TGTGCCAGCAGCTTTAAGAGTCTGGGCACCGGGGAGCTGTTTTTT.